Each of the 27 T cell receptor beta chains below was sequenced from the same sample in a study of CD8 T cells in Susac syndrome (dated by TCRdb to about 2019). Libraries were prepared through the immunoSEQ multiplex PCR assay. RNA was extracted using the RNeasy kit, and roughly 0.5 to 1 microgram was reverse transcribed with random hexamers. TCRdb reprocessed the public reads (quality trimming at Q25 with fastp, clone calling with MiXCR) and kept in-frame beta chains. Entries are consolidated by CDR3 protein sequence, retaining the most common genes and DNA. This sample holds roughly 200,000 distinct CDR3 sequences; 91% were observed only once. The ten biggest clones cover around 0.079% of the sample. Sequencing used CD4+ T cells from PBMCs. All receptors come from a human donor with Susac syndrome.

In its sample, this clonotype was seen a few times. The chain has TRBV6-5 and TRBJ2-7; 7 bases agree with TRBD1. Germline CDR1 is MNHEY and CDR2 is SVGAGI. Losses at the gene ends were 2 bases for V and 2 bases for J; bases not matched to a gene: 3. The CDR3 has 14 amino acids. Here the CDR3 DNA reads TGTGCCAGCAGTTACGGGACAGTAACCTACGAGCAGTACTTC. Translated, it gives CASSYGTVTYEQYF.

The rearrangement uses TRBV4-1 and TRBJ1-2; D gene unclear. The CDR3 covers 16 residues. Germline CDR1 reads MGHRA; CDR2 reads YSYEKL. Deletions cut 3 bases from V and 2 bases from J, with 16 bases between. The CDR3 region has the DNA TGCGCCAGCAGCCACAGGATAGAGTCGAGGAACTATGGCTACACCTTC. Translation gives CASSHRIESRNYGYTF.

The V call is TRBV7-9, the J call TRBJ2-7; 8 bases fit TRBD1. The germline V gene encodes CDR1 SEHNR and CDR2 FQNEAQ (reference sequence). This CDR3 comprises 16 residues. Trimming took 5 bases from V and 0 from J; bases not matched to a gene: 9. The CDR3 DNA reads TGTGCCAGCAGCACCTACGGGACAGGACCCTCCTACGAGCAGTACTTC. Amino acids: CASSTYGTGPSYEQYF.

The V and J genes are TRBV4-1 and TRBJ2-1; TRBD2 matches 11 bases. Trimming at V came to 1 base and at J to 3 bases, leaving 8 bases not matched to a gene. This CDR3 region has 18 residues. CDR1 and CDR2 (germline): MGHRA, YSYEKL. Written as DNA, the CDR3 is TGCGCCAGCAGCCAAGGGGCTAGCGGGAGGTGGGGCTACAATGAGCAGTTCTTC. Protein product: CASSQGASGRWGYNEQFF.

This clonotype was seen just once. The chain combines TRBV6-1 with TRBJ2-5; tentatively, D is TRBD2 (5 bases). There are 14 residues in the CDR3. From germline, CDR1 is MNHNS and CDR2 SASEGT. Trimming removed 3 bases at V and 5 bases at J, with 13 bases between. The CDR3: CASSEPGTRETQYF. The CDR3 nucleotides are TGTGCCAGCAGTGAGCCGGGAACGCGGGAGACCCAGTACTTC.

The chain couples TRBV28 to TRBJ1-1; possibly TRBD1 for D (6 bases). Germline-derived CDR1 and CDR2 are MDHEN and SYDVKM. Trimming cost V 5 bases and J 4 bases, with 14 bases left between them. CDR3 length: 14 residues. The CDR3 DNA follows: TGTGCCAGCAGTCTCTCAGGACAGCTCACTGAAGCTTTCTTT. It specifies CASSLSGQLTEAFF.

V is TRBV20-1 and J is TRBJ2-7, with 12 bases identical to TRBD2. V was pared by 3 bases and J by 3 bases, with 12 bases of the junction left unmatched. The length of the CDR3 is 17 residues. Germline V gene sequence: CDR1 DFQATT, CDR2 SNEGSKA (reference sequence). This CDR3 reads CSARGLSSGGVDYEQYF. The CDR3, as DNA: TGCAGTGCTAGGGGGCTTTCTAGCGGGGGGGTTGACTACGAGCAGTACTTC.

The rearrangement links TRBV10-3 to TRBJ2-7, with D possibly TRBD1 on 6 matching bases. Germline loops: CDR1 ENHRY, CDR2 SYGVKD. V shed 6 bases and J shed 5 bases, with 20 bases lying between them. This CDR3 is built from 15 residues. The CDR3 protein is CAIRISQGNANEQYF. The CDR3 DNA reads as TGTGCCATCAGGATTTCACAGGGTAACGCCAACGAGCAGTACTTC.

The V and J genes are TRBV5-1 and TRBJ2-7; a possible D gene is TRBD2 (6 bases). V was cut by 0 bases and J by 4 bases, with 17 bases left in between. From germline, CDR1 is SGHRS and CDR2 YFSETQ. This CDR3 comprises 16 residues. The CDR3 DNA reads TGCGCCAGCAGCTTGGGGGTCGGAGGGAGAGGGTACGAGCAGTACTTC. Translated: CASSLGVGGRGYEQYF.

This clonotype was observed a few times. V gene TRBV7-2 combines with J gene TRBJ1-5; unclear D gene. The CDR3 is 15 residues long. The germline CDR1 and CDR2 sequences are SGHTA and FQGNSA. V lost 1 base and J lost 1, with 8 bases in between. The CDR3: CASSLDTGSNQPQHF. The CDR3, as DNA: TGTGCCAGCAGCTTAGATACGGGGAGCAATCAGCCCCAGCATTTT.

J is TRBJ1-3 and V is TRBV18; weak D call: TRBD1 (6 bases). This CDR3 region has 15 residues. V lost 4 bases, J lost 0 bases, and 10 bases lay in between. Looked up from germline, CDR1 is KGHSH and CDR2 is LQKENI. CDR3 amino acids: CASSQWDISGNTIYF. CDR3 coding DNA: TGTGCCAGCTCACAATGGGACATCTCTGGAAACACCATATATTTT.

This clonotype was seen a few times. The rearrangement links TRBV7-9 to TRBJ2-7, with 9 bases matching TRBD1. V trimming: 8 bases; J trimming: 0 bases; junction bases outside the gene matches: 11. The germline V gene has CDR1 SEHNR and CDR2 FQNEAQ (reference sequence). The CDR3 is 16 amino acids. CDR3 in amino acids: CASGHRGTGSSYEQYF. The CDR3 region has the DNA TGTGCCAGCGGCCATAGAGGGACAGGGAGCTCCTACGAGCAGTACTTC.

V and J are TRBV28 and TRBJ2-7, with 13 bases lining up with TRBD2. The CDR3 is 15 residues long. Germline V CDR1 and CDR2: MDHEN, SYDVKM. V gave up 2 bases and J gave up 7 bases; unmatched junction bases: 5. The CDR3 DNA follows: TGTGCCAGCAGTTTAAGCGGACTAGCGGGAGATGAGCAGTACTTC. Amino acid sequence: CASSLSGLAGDEQYF.

This clonotype was recorded once. This chain connects TRBV10-3 to TRBJ2-2; D is possibly TRBD1 (6 bases). Germline lookup yields CDR1 ENHRY and CDR2 SYGVKD. The CDR3 has 15 residues. V lost 7 bases, J lost 2 bases, and 14 bases lay in between. The CDR3 DNA reads as TGTGCCATCACGGCAGGGGCTACTAACACCGGGGAGCTGTTTTTT. Translated: CAITAGATNTGELFF.

This clonotype was seen only a few times. The chain couples TRBV14 to TRBJ2-2, with D maybe TRBD1 (6 bases). Germline V gene data show CDR1 as SGHDN and CDR2 as FVKESK. Trimming took off 10 bases at V and 5 bases at J, with 14 bases between the two ends. This CDR3 is 13 amino acids long. This CDR3 reads CATRGRNTGELFF. As DNA, the CDR3 is TGTGCCACCAGGGGAAGGAATACCGGGGAGCTGTTTTTT.

The chain links TRBV9 to TRBJ2-5; a weak D match, TRBD2 (6 bases). CDR1 is SGDLS, CDR2 YYNGEE, per germline. Trimming left V 6 bases short and J 4 bases short, with 13 bases between. This CDR3 is 13 amino acids long. CDR3 sequence: CASTPMGGETQYF. DNA of the CDR3: TGTGCCAGCACCCCTATGGGGGGAGAGACCCAGTACTTC. The full variable domain, with the rest looked up from reference TRBV9 and TRBJ2-5, is DSGVTQTPKHLITATGQRVTLRCSPRSGDLSVYWYQQSLDQGLQFLIQYYNGEERAKGNILERFSAQQFPDLHSELNLSSLELGDSALYFCASTPMGGETQYFGPGTRLLVL.

The rearrangement joins TRBV6-1 to TRBJ2-1; the D is unclear. V was trimmed by 6 bases and J by 6 bases, leaving 6 bases between them. The CDR3 is 11 amino acids. CDR1 and CDR2 (germline): MNHNS, SASEGT. The CDR3 DNA reads TGTGCCAGCAGAAGAGGCAATGAGCAGTTCTTC. Translation gives CASRRGNEQFF.

This sequence joins TRBV12-3 or TRBV12-4 and TRBJ2-1; TRBD2 matches at 7 bases. V shed 7 bases, J shed 0 bases, and the junction held 9 bases outside the gene matches. The CDR3 extends over 16 amino acids. CDR3 sequence: CASTQYPSGSYNEQFF. The CDR3 region has the DNA TGTGCCAGCACCCAATACCCTAGCGGCTCCTACAATGAGCAGTTCTTC.

This clonotype was seen only a few times. The chain recombines TRBV4-2 with TRBJ2-7; TRBD1 aligns across 8 bases. Per germline, CDR1 LGHNA and CDR2 YNFKEQ. V trimming: 11 bases; J trimming: 5 bases; junction bases outside the gene matches: 17. The CDR3 extends over 15 amino acids. For the CDR3, the DNA is TGTGCCTCCAGCCGAGACAGGGGACGTGTAAACGAGCAGTACTTC. It translates to CASSRDRGRVNEQYF.

The chain has TRBV18 and TRBJ1-2; TRBD1 matches at 7 bases. V shed 2 bases, J shed 4 bases, and the junction held 4 bases outside the gene matches. There are 14 residues in the CDR3. Germline V gene data show CDR1 as KGHSH and CDR2 as LQKENI. CDR3 coding DNA: TGTGCCAGCTCACCAAACAGGGGCCTCTATGGCTACACCTTC. This encodes CASSPNRGLYGYTF.

This clonotype has more than one count but fewer than ten. The chain uses TRBV5-1 and TRBJ2-7; TRBD2 might be the D (5 bases). The germline V gene has CDR1 SGHRS and CDR2 YFSETQ. The V and J ends lost 4 bases and 6 bases respectively, with 17 bases between them. The CDR3 runs 14 residues. In DNA form, the CDR3 reads TGCGCCAGCAGCCCGGGGTCCGTCCGGTCCGAGCAGTACTTC. Protein: CASSPGSVRSEQYF.

The chain employs TRBV7-3 and TRBJ2-3; D is possibly TRBD2 (5 bases). CDR3 length: 13 amino acids. CDR1 is SGHTA and CDR2 is FQGTGA in the germline V gene. Trimming shortened V by 5 bases and J by 0 bases, and 6 bases separated the two germline ends. CDR3 DNA: TGTGCCAGCAGCGCGGGCAGCACAGATACGCAGTATTTT. Translated, it gives CASSAGSTDTQYF.

The rearrangement uses TRBV20-1 and TRBJ1-1; perhaps TRBD1 as D (5 bases). Trimming took off 0 bases at V and 11 bases at J, with 10 bases between the two ends. The CDR3 extends over 11 amino acids. Germline loops: CDR1 DFQATT, CDR2 SNEGSKA (reference sequence). CDR3: CSAREGEGAFF. In DNA, the CDR3 is TGCAGTGCTAGAGAAGGAGAGGGGGCTTTCTTT.

This rearrangement joins TRBV2 to TRBJ2-3; TRBD2 might be the D (6 bases). CDR1 and CDR2 (germline): SNHLY, FYNNEI. Trimming took off 7 bases at V and 0 bases at J, with 14 bases between the two ends. This CDR3 comprises 15 residues. This CDR3 is CASIYGGPSTDTQYF. As DNA, the CDR3 is TGTGCCAGCATTTACGGGGGTCCTAGCACAGATACGCAGTATTTT.

The chain recombines TRBV20-1 with TRBJ1-2, with D possibly matching TRBD1 (5 bases). The CDR3 runs to 14 residues. Germline assignment: CDR1 DFQATT and CDR2 SNEGSKA (reference sequence). Trimming shortened V by 7 bases and J by 7 bases, and 22 bases separated the two germline ends. CDR3 residues: CSGKDPSGRGGYTF. CDR3 in DNA: TGCAGTGGGAAAGATCCCTCGGGAAGGGGTGGCTACACCTTC.

This rearrangement joins TRBV5-1 to TRBJ1-4; 8 bases map to TRBD1. Germline CDR1 SGHRS, CDR2 YFSETQ. The CDR3 sequence is 16 residues long. Trimming took 4 bases from V and 5 from J; bases not matched to a gene: 10. In DNA, the CDR3 is TGCGCCAGCAGCACCCCCGGACAGGGCCACAATGAAAAACTGTTTTTT. Its protein product is CASSTPGQGHNEKLFF.

The rearrangement joins TRBV6-1 to TRBJ2-7; perhaps TRBD1 as D (5 bases). CDR1 and CDR2 from the germline V gene are MNHNS and SASEGT. The CDR3 is 16 residues long. V gave up 6 bases and J gave up 3 bases, with 21 bases separating them. The CDR3 coding sequence is TGTGCCAGCAGGGCAGGGTTCCCTAACAGTGGCTACGAGCAGTACTTC. This sequence encodes CASRAGFPNSGYEQYF.